Listed here are 26 T cell receptor beta chains from one sample, sequenced in a study of PD-L1 blockade in urothelial cancer. Indicated time point: pretreatment peripheral blood. Some clones are missing from TCRdb's copy, which holds only in-frame ones; the method was immunoSEQ multiplex PCR. The data show roughly 67,000 clones, with more than 75% seen just once and 14% to 15% held by the top ten. Sequences were derived from PBMCs, sampled around atezolizumab (anti-PD-L1) treatment. Receptors originate from a man aged 55-75 years with urothelial cancer.

The rearrangement links TRBV27 to TRBJ2-7; possibly TRBD1 for D (7 bases). The V and J ends lost 6 bases and 3 bases respectively, with 12 bases between them. The CDR3 has 13 residues. The germline gives CDR1 MNHEY, CDR2 SMNVEV (reference sequence). CDR3 in amino acids: CASRRQGGYEQYF. DNA for the CDR3: TGTGCCAGCAGACGACAGGGAGGCTACGAGCAGTACTTC.

The chain links TRBV5-1 to TRBJ2-2; a weak D match, TRBD1 (5 bases). Deletions cut 0 bases from V and 3 bases from J, with 9 bases between. This CDR3 comprises 15 residues. The germline V gene has CDR1 SGHRS and CDR2 YFSETQ. Written as DNA, the CDR3 is TGCGCCAGCAGCTTGGATGTAGGGGACACCGGGGAGCTGTTTTTT. As protein: CASSLDVGDTGELFF.

The V gene is TRBV27, the J gene TRBJ2-5; 13 bases match TRBD2. The germline gives CDR1 MNHEY, CDR2 SMNVEV (reference sequence). CDR3 length equals 15 residues. After removal of 7 bases from V and 2 bases from J, the junction contained 4 bases not matched to a gene. The CDR3, as DNA: TGTGCCAGCACCCGGACTAGCGGGGGTCAAGAGACCCAGTACTTC. Protein sequence: CASTRTSGGQETQYF.

In the case of this clone: The junction departs from the called germline gene at one end, perhaps through a read error. The V call is TRBV7-2, the J call TRBJ2-3; D not certain. The length of the CDR3 is 12 residues. Germline loops: CDR1 SGHTA, CDR2 FQGNSA. The CDR3: CASSLDTNTQYF. The CDR3 DNA reads TGTGCCAGCAGCTTAGACACAAATACGCAGTATTTT. The whole variable domain, remainder taken from reference TRBV7-2 and TRBJ2-3, is GAGVSQSPSNKVTEKGKDVELRCDPISGHTALYWYRQSLGQGLEFLIYFQGNSAPDKSGLPSDRFSAERTGGSVSTLTIQRTQQEDSAVYLCASSLDTNTQYFGPGTRLTVL.

The CDR3 bases are TGTGCCAGCAGCTTTATGGCGGGGGGACCTACGCAGTATTTT. Protein sequence: CASSFMAGGPTQYF. The genes are TRBV7-9 and TRBJ2-3; TRBD2 matches 8 bases. Germline V gene sequence: CDR1 SEHNR, CDR2 FQNEAQ (reference sequence). J gave up 8 bases and V 3 bases, and 7 bases lay outside the gene matches. The CDR3 length is 14 residues.

The chain recombines TRBV21-1 with TRBJ2-3; TRBD2 is the table's D call, not checked against the DNA. TRBV21-1 has pseudogene status. There are 15 residues in the CDR3. Here the CDR3 DNA reads TGTGCCAGCAGGACTAGCGGGGGGATCCCAGATACGCAGTATTTT. It codes for CASRTSGGIPDTQYF.

This chain uses TRBV19 with TRBJ2-2; D possibly corresponds to TRBD2 (5 bases). CDR1 is LNHDA and CDR2 is SQIVND in the germline V gene (reference sequence). V was trimmed by 3 bases and J by 4 bases, leaving 12 bases between them. The CDR3 has 15 amino acids. The CDR3 loop reads CASSIVGRGTGELFF. The DNA of the CDR3 is TGTGCCAGTAGTATCGTTGGCCGGGGCACCGGGGAGCTGTTTTTT.

The chain employs TRBV27 and TRBJ2-5; D might be TRBD1 (5 bases). CDR1 and CDR2 from the germline V gene are MNHEY and SMNVEV (reference sequence). The ends were cut back, 6 bases at V and 2 bases at J, with 10 bases in the middle. The length of the CDR3 is 13 residues. The CDR3 DNA reads TGTGCCAGCAGAGTTAGGGGACAAGAGACCCAGTACTTC. Translation: CASRVRGQETQYF.

This rearrangement joins TRBV5-1 to TRBJ2-3; the match to TRBD1 covers 8 bases. Germline trimming cut 2 bases from V and 2 bases from J; bases unmatched to any gene: 4. This CDR3 spans 15 amino acids. From germline, CDR1 is SGHRS and CDR2 YFSETQ. The DNA for the CDR3 is TGCGCCAGCAGCTTTCCGGGACAGGCCACAGATACGCAGTATTTT. Amino acids: CASSFPGQATDTQYF.

The chain couples TRBV11-2 to TRBJ2-7; D unclear. V lost 2 bases to trimming and J lost 0 bases, with 11 bases between them. The CDR3 has 15 amino acids. In germline, CDR1 is SGHAT, CDR2 FQNNGV. The CDR3 sequence: CASSLNGGSSYEQYF. The CDR3, as DNA: TGTGCCAGCAGCTTAAATGGCGGCAGCTCCTACGAGCAGTACTTC.

A single count supports this clone. The V call is TRBV18, the J call TRBJ1-2, with 9 bases matching TRBD1. Germline loops: CDR1 KGHSH, CDR2 LQKENI. The CDR3 totals 16 residues. The J segment lost 8 bases and the V segment lost 3 bases, leaving 13 bases of the junction unmatched. The chain's CDR3 is CASSPKRDRAVEGYTF. CDR3 sequence (DNA): TGTGCCAGCTCACCTAAGAGGGACAGGGCGGTCGAAGGCTACACCTTC.

The V gene is TRBV6-5, the J gene TRBJ2-1, with TRBD1 matching over 10 bases. This CDR3 is built from 16 residues. Germline values: CDR1 MNHEY, CDR2 SVGAGI. V dropped 2 bases and J dropped 4; count of bases not matched to a gene: 5. CDR3 nucleotides: TGTGCCAGCAGTTACCCGGGACAGGGGTCTTACAATGAGCAGTTCTTC. Its protein is CASSYPGQGSYNEQFF.

The chain recombines TRBV30 with TRBJ2-7, with 10 bases aligning to TRBD1. Per the germline V gene, CDR1 is GTSNPN and CDR2 is SVGIG (reference sequence). With 0 bases clipped from V and 3 bases from J, the junction kept 5 bases outside the gene matches. The CDR3 is 15 residues long. CDR3 in DNA: TGTGCCTGGAGTGTACGGGACAGGGGTATCTACGAGCAGTACTTC. This gives the protein CAWSVRDRGIYEQYF.

CDR3 amino acids: CASSFEPSGLSEQYF. Written as DNA, the CDR3 is TGTGCCAGCAGCTTTGAACCGTCAGGACTTTCCGAGCAGTACTTC. The chain carries TRBV7-2 and TRBJ2-7; maybe TRBD2 (5 bases). Germline CDR1 SGHTA, CDR2 FQGNSA. V gave up 3 bases and J gave up 6 bases, with 18 bases separating them. This CDR3 is built from 15 residues.

V gene TRBV19 combines with J gene TRBJ2-2, with a tentative D call TRBD1 (6 bases). Looked up from germline, CDR1 is LNHDA and CDR2 is SQIVND (reference sequence). V was pared by 1 base and J by 7 bases, with 13 bases between. CDR3 size: 15 residues. The CDR3 protein is CASSIVTGLNGELFF. CDR3 DNA sequence: TGTGCCAGTAGTATAGTGACAGGTCTGAACGGGGAGCTGTTTTTT.

This clone has a single count. The J gene is TRBJ1-3, the V gene TRBV7-9; D might be TRBD1 (5 bases). Trimming took off 4 bases at V and 0 bases at J, with 13 bases between the two ends. CDR1 and CDR2 from the germline V gene are SEHNR and FQNEAQ (reference sequence). This CDR3 is 16 amino acids long. DNA for the CDR3: TGTGCCAGCAGCTCGCGGGGACGGAGCTCTGGAAACACCATATATTTT. Amino acid sequence: CASSSRGRSSGNTIYF.

The chain links TRBV7-2 to TRBJ2-3; 7 positions match TRBD2. J gave up 2 bases and V 2 bases, and 7 bases lay outside the gene matches. Germline CDR1 is SGHTA and CDR2 is FQGNSA. The CDR3 loop spans 16 amino acids. The CDR3 loop reads CASSLWVAGTTDTQYF. CDR3 in DNA: TGTGCCAGCAGCTTATGGGTAGCGGGCACCACAGATACGCAGTATTTT.

The chain has TRBV11-2 and TRBJ2-1, with D possibly being TRBD1 (5 bases). This CDR3 comprises 14 residues. Germline CDR1 and CDR2: SGHAT and FQNNGV. Between the trimmed V and J ends, which lost 5 bases and 7 bases, there was a span of 15 bases. The CDR3 DNA is TGTGCCAGCAGCCCTCGACCAGGGTGGAATGAGCAGTTCTTC. Translating it yields CASSPRPGWNEQFF.

V is TRBV19 and J is TRBJ2-2; 11 bases fit TRBD2. This CDR3 spans 15 amino acids. Per the germline V gene, CDR1 is LNHDA and CDR2 is SQIVND (reference sequence). V dropped 5 bases and J dropped 5; count of bases not matched to a gene: 4. The CDR3 protein is CASSGSSGGTGELFF. The DNA for the CDR3 is TGTGCCAGTAGTGGGTCTAGCGGGGGGACCGGGGAGCTGTTTTTT.

V gene TRBV2 combines with J gene TRBJ2-7; 8 nucleotides align to TRBD1. CDR1 is SNHLY, CDR2 FYNNEI, per germline. V shed 6 bases, J shed 3 bases, and the junction held 7 bases outside the gene matches. The CDR3 totals 14 residues. CDR3 sequence reads: CASRNRGESYEQYF. Here the CDR3 DNA reads TGTGCCAGCAGGAACAGGGGGGAAAGCTACGAGCAGTACTTC.

The gene calls are TRBV19 and TRBJ2-7; D unclear. Germline CDR1 reads LNHDA; CDR2 reads SQIVND (reference sequence). V was clipped by 4 bases and J by 3 bases, with 4 bases between them. The CDR3 is 11 amino acids. Here the CDR3 DNA reads TGTGCCAGTAGTAACGGCTACGAGCAGTACTTC. It yields the protein CASSNGYEQYF. Together with reference TRBV19 and TRBJ2-7, the CDR3 gives the full variable domain: DGGITQSPKYLFRKEGQNVTLSCEQNLNHDAMYWYRQDPGQGLRLIYYSQIVNDFQKGDIAEGYSVSREKKESFPLTVTSAQKNPTAFYLCASSNGYEQYFGPGTRLTVT.

CDR3 sequence: CASSLWAGVPSSYNSPLHF. The CDR3 DNA reads TGTGCCAGCAGCTTGTGGGCAGGGGTTCCTAGCTCCTATAATTCACCCCTCCACTTT. The rearrangement links TRBV5-6 to TRBJ1-6; weak D call: TRBD1 (6 bases). Per the germline V gene, CDR1 is SGHDT and CDR2 is YYEEEE. Trimming stripped 1 base from V and 0 bases from J, with 17 bases between. The CDR3 is 19 residues long.

The rearrangement links TRBV5-1 to TRBJ2-7; no clear D. CDR1 is SGHRS, CDR2 YFSETQ, per germline. Trimming stripped 5 bases from V and 0 bases from J, with 15 bases between. The CDR3 is 15 residues long. Here the CDR3 reads CASRSLQSTSYEQYF. In DNA form, the CDR3 reads TGCGCCAGCAGGTCCTTACAGAGTACCTCCTACGAGCAGTACTTC.

The CDR3 DNA reads as TGTGCCAGCAGCTTAGTACTAGGGTACGGGGAAAAACTGTTTTTT. Translating it yields CASSLVLGYGEKLFF. This chain joins TRBV7-9 and TRBJ1-4; no firm D call. Trimming left V 1 base short and J 8 bases short, with 14 bases between. This CDR3 has 15 amino acids. Per germline, CDR1 SEHNR and CDR2 FQNEAQ (reference sequence).

This clone was recorded once. This chain connects TRBV7-2 to TRBJ2-3, with unresolved D. Germline V CDR1 and CDR2: SGHTA, FQGNSA. This CDR3 has 15 amino acids. The ends were cut back, 6 bases at V and 0 bases at J, with 13 bases in the middle. CDR3 in amino acids: CASSSPTRSTDTQYF. The CDR3, as DNA: TGTGCCAGCAGTTCTCCGACGAGGAGCACAGATACGCAGTATTTT. Looking up the rest from reference TRBV7-2 and TRBJ2-3 gives the full variable domain: GAGVSQSPSNKVTEKGKDVELRCDPISGHTALYWYRQSLGQGLEFLIYFQGNSAPDKSGLPSDRFSAERTGGSVSTLTIQRTQQEDSAVYLCASSSPTRSTDTQYFGPGTRLTVL.

The chain couples TRBV6-5 to TRBJ1-1; 7 bases align to TRBD1. Germline trimming cut 7 bases from V and 7 bases from J; bases unmatched to any gene: 3. The V gene's germline CDR1 is MNHEY and CDR2 SVGAGI. This CDR3 is 11 amino acids long. CDR3 protein: CASIRDSEAFF. The CDR3 region has the DNA TGTGCCAGCATCCGGGACAGTGAAGCTTTCTTT.